Shown below are 20 T cell receptor beta chains from a single sample sequenced in a study of T-cell reconstitution after alpha-beta-depleted transplantation in children (dated by TCRdb to 2016 to 2017). The library was built by means of PCR. These reads were obtained on an Illumina HiSeq 2500. To normalize quantification of the TCRbeta repertoire, the TCR libraries were built with molecular barcoding that relied on unique molecular identifiers. Using fastp trimming at Q25 and MiXCR clonotype assembly, TCRdb reanalyzed the public sequencing data and kept in-frame beta chains. Every entry covers one CDR3 protein and lists the most common genes and DNA from its rows. In all, the sample holds some 600,000 distinct CDR3 sequences, and around a sixth of those were seen once. In total, the top ten clones hold 1.1% of the sample. Here the sequenced sample was PBMCs from the stem cell graft donor, taken from the stem cell graft. These receptors were obtained from a human donor who donated a stem cell graft to a child with acute myeloid leukemia.

This clonotype was seen many times. The genes are TRBV6-2 or TRBV6-3 and TRBJ2-1, with unresolved D. The CDR3 covers 16 residues. Trimming pared 0 bases from V and 0 bases from J, leaving 9 bases between. Germline values: CDR1 MNHEY, CDR2 SVGEGT. CDR3 in amino acids: CASSYSIVSSYNEQFF. In nucleotides, the CDR3 is TGTGCCAGCAGTTACTCGATCGTAAGCTCCTACAATGAGCAGTTCTTC.

The chain carries TRBV20-1 and TRBJ2-3; D unclear. The length of the CDR3 is 13 residues. V shed 8 bases and J shed 2 bases, with 14 bases lying between them. Germline loops: CDR1 DFQATT, CDR2 SNEGSKA (reference sequence). CDR3 loop: CSSLNGDTDTQYF. Written as DNA, the CDR3 is TGCAGTTCTCTTAACGGAGACACAGATACGCAGTATTTT.

The rearrangement joins TRBV5-6 to TRBJ2-1, with 8 bases identical to TRBD1. Germline CDR1 reads SGHDT; CDR2 reads YYEEEE. V was pared by 3 bases and J by 2 bases, with 10 bases of the junction left unmatched. The CDR3 has 17 residues. The CDR3 loop is CASSSPRGQRAYNEQFF. The CDR3 DNA sequence: TGTGCCAGCAGCTCTCCCAGGGGGCAAAGGGCCTACAATGAGCAGTTCTTC.

This clonotype has ten or more counts. The gene calls are TRBV4-3 and TRBJ1-2; TRBD1 might be the D (5 bases). Between the trimmed V and J ends, which lost 0 bases and 5 bases, there was a span of 10 bases. Germline values: CDR1 LGHNA, CDR2 YSLEER. There are 14 residues in the CDR3. CDR3 in amino acids: CASSQEMGQYGYTF. DNA of the CDR3: TGCGCCAGCAGCCAAGAGATGGGGCAGTATGGCTACACCTTC.

A few counts support this clonotype. The chain carries TRBV7-3 and TRBJ2-2; D is unresolved. The ends were cut back, 8 bases at V and 3 bases at J, with 7 bases in the middle. Germline V gene lookup returns CDR1 SGHTA and CDR2 FQGTGA. The CDR3 length is 12 residues. The CDR3 region is CASGMYTGELFF. CDR3 DNA sequence: TGTGCCAGCGGGATGTACACCGGGGAGCTGTTTTTT. Full variable domain (rest looked up from reference TRBV7-3 and TRBJ2-2): GAGVSQTPSNKVTEKGKYVELRCDPISGHTALYWYRQSLGQGPEFLIYFQGTGAADDSGLPNDRFFAVRPEGSVSTLKIQRTERGDSAVYLCASGMYTGELFFGEGSRLTVL.

The V gene is TRBV5-1, the J gene TRBJ2-3, with D maybe TRBD1 (5 bases). This CDR3 is built from 12 residues. V was shortened by 3 bases and J by 10 bases, with 12 bases between the two germline ends. The germline V gene encodes CDR1 SGHRS and CDR2 YFSETQ. DNA for the CDR3: TGCGCCAGCAGCTCAAGCAGGGTACCGCAGTATTTT. It specifies CASSSSRVPQYF.

The sample holds many counts of this clonotype. The rearrangement links TRBV7-9 to TRBJ1-1; weak D call: TRBD1 (5 bases). Germline CDR1 reads SEHNR; CDR2 reads FQNEAQ (reference sequence). The ends were cut back, 4 bases at V and 8 bases at J, with 11 bases in the middle. This CDR3 has 12 amino acids. For the CDR3, the DNA is TGTGCCAGCAGCTACACGGGACGGGAAGCTTTCTTT. It specifies CASSYTGREAFF.

This clonotype was picked up a small number of times. V is TRBV28 and J is TRBJ2-6, with unresolved D. Deletions cut 5 bases from V and 5 bases from J, with 4 bases between. This CDR3 has 12 residues. From germline, CDR1 is MDHEN and CDR2 SYDVKM. The CDR3 DNA reads as TGTGCCAGCAGTCCTCGGGCCAACGTCCTGACTTTC. It is translated as CASSPRANVLTF.

This clonotype was seen a handful of times. The chain recombines TRBV6-2 or TRBV6-3 with TRBJ2-5, with TRBD2 matching over 13 bases. The CDR3 covers 16 residues. The germline V gene has CDR1 MNHEY and CDR2 SVGEGT. V was clipped by 6 bases and J by 1 base; unmatched bases: 5. DNA for the CDR3: TGTGCCAGCAGGAAACTAGCGGGGGGGCGCCAAGAGACCCAGTACTTC. This translates into CASRKLAGGRQETQYF.

This clonotype was detected a few times. The chain recombines TRBV5-6 with TRBJ2-7; D is uncertain. The germline V gene encodes CDR1 SGHDT and CDR2 YYEEEE. V was cut by 1 base and J by 2 bases, with 10 bases left in between. This CDR3 has 14 residues. The CDR3 DNA sequence: TGTGCCAGCAGCTTGTATCTGGAGCCCTACGAGCAGTACTTC. Protein: CASSLYLEPYEQYF.

Many counts were recorded for this clonotype. The genes are TRBV12-3 or TRBV12-4 and TRBJ2-5; possibly TRBD1 for D (5 bases). There are 13 residues in the CDR3. Trimming took off 3 bases at V and 5 bases at J, with 10 bases between the two ends. CDR3 amino acids: CASSLGSGETQYF. The CDR3 coding sequence is TGTGCCAGCAGTTTGGGGTCAGGGGAGACCCAGTACTTC.

This clonotype has a handful of counts. The V call is TRBV3-1, the J call TRBJ2-1; no firm D call. Looked up from germline, CDR1 is LGHDT and CDR2 is YNNKEL (reference sequence). The CDR3 length is 15 residues. The V end was cut by 1 base, the J end by 0 bases, with 7 bases between. CDR3 region: CASSQGASSYNEQFF. CDR3 nucleotides: TGTGCCAGCAGCCAAGGCGCTAGCTCCTACAATGAGCAGTTCTTC.

The chain joins TRBV6-2 or TRBV6-3 to TRBJ1-5, with D possibly matching TRBD1 (5 bases). The CDR3 has 17 residues. Germline V gives CDR1 MNHEY, CDR2 SVGEGT. The V end was cut by 8 bases, the J end by 1 base, with 21 bases between. The CDR3 region is CASEFKLGGESNQPQHF. The CDR3 region has the DNA TGTGCCAGCGAATTTAAGCTCGGGGGTGAGAGCAATCAGCCCCAGCATTTT.

This clonotype was picked up one time. The rearrangement links TRBV9 to TRBJ1-2; D is unclear. The germline V gene encodes CDR1 SGDLS and CDR2 YYNGEE. The CDR3 runs 17 residues. The V end lost 0 bases, the J end lost 5 bases, and 20 bases lay between the germline ends. In nucleotides, the CDR3 is TGTGCCAGCAGCGTAGTTCCGGGCTGGGATGCCAGTTATGGCTACACCTTC. As protein: CASSVVPGWDASYGYTF.

The table lists this clonotype with many counts. J is TRBJ1-4 and V is TRBV6-5; D gene ambiguous. The CDR3 runs 14 residues. Germline V gene sequence: CDR1 MNHEY, CDR2 SVGAGI. V was trimmed by 0 bases and J by 7 bases, leaving 9 bases between them. CDR3 sequence reads: CASSYSGESEKLFF. For the CDR3, the DNA is TGTGCCAGCAGTTACTCCGGGGAGAGTGAAAAACTGTTTTTT.

This clonotype was detected only a few times. J is TRBJ1-4 and V is TRBV18; 12 bases are a match to TRBD1. The CDR3 length is 16 residues. Germline values: CDR1 KGHSH, CDR2 LQKENI. After removal of 2 bases from V and 8 bases from J, the junction contained 6 bases not matched to a gene. The DNA for the CDR3 is TGTGCCAGCTCACCAGTCTCCGGGACAGGGGGCGAAAAACTGTTTTTT. It translates to CASSPVSGTGGEKLFF.

This clonotype was counted between two and nine times. V and J are TRBV7-9 and TRBJ1-1; TRBD1 matches 7 bases. The V segment lost 1 base and the J segment 6 bases; nucleotides outside the gene matches: 8. This CDR3 is 15 amino acids long. Germline V gene sequence: CDR1 SEHNR, CDR2 FQNEAQ (reference sequence). CDR3 sequence: CASSLGQGVLPEAFF. CDR3 DNA: TGTGCCAGCAGCTTAGGTCAGGGGGTTTTACCTGAAGCTTTCTTT.

This clonotype was seen only once. The V call is TRBV7-9, the J call TRBJ1-3; D gene ambiguous. The CDR3 totals 14 residues. Germline values: CDR1 SEHNR, CDR2 FQNEAQ (reference sequence). V lost 5 bases to trimming and J lost 0 bases, with 8 bases between them. The CDR3 nucleotides read TGTGCCAGCAGCCCTTTACGCTCTGGAAACACCATATATTTT. Its protein product is CASSPLRSGNTIYF. Looking up the rest from reference TRBV7-9 and TRBJ1-3 gives the full variable domain: DTGVSQNPRHKITKRGQNVTFRCDPISEHNRLYWYRQTLGQGPEFLTYFQNEAQLEKSRLLSDRFSAERPKGSFSTLEIQRTEQGDSAMYLCASSPLRSGNTIYFGEGSWLTVV.

This chain joins TRBV7-3 and TRBJ2-7, with D perhaps TRBD1 or TRBD2 (5 bases each). The CDR3 has 15 amino acids. Germline V gene lookup returns CDR1 SGHTA and CDR2 FQGTGA. The V end was cut by 5 bases, the J end by 0 bases, with 14 bases between. The CDR3 coding sequence is TGTGCCAGCAGCCGGGACGGCGGACCCTCCTACGAGCAGTACTTC. Translation: CASSRDGGPSYEQYF.

This clonotype was observed a handful of times. The V gene is TRBV7-9, the J gene TRBJ2-5, with D unresolved. V lost 3 bases and J 1 base, leaving 12 bases between the germline ends. The CDR3 extends over 15 amino acids. Germline values: CDR1 SEHNR, CDR2 FQNEAQ (reference sequence). DNA for the CDR3: TGTGCCAGCAGCTTTCCCTCGCGGTCCCAAGAGACCCAGTACTTC. Protein sequence: CASSFPSRSQETQYF.